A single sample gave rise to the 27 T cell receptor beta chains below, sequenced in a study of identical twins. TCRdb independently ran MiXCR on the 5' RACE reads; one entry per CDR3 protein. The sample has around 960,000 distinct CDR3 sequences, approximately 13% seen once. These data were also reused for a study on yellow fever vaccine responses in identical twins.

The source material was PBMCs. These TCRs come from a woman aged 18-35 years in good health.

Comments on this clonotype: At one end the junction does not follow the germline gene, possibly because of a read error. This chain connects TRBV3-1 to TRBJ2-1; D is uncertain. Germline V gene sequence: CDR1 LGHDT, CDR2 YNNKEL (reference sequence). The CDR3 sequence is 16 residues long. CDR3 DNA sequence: TGTGCCTGCAGCAAAGATTTCAGCGAGTCCTACAATGAGCAGTTCTTC. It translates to CACSKDFSESYNEQFF.

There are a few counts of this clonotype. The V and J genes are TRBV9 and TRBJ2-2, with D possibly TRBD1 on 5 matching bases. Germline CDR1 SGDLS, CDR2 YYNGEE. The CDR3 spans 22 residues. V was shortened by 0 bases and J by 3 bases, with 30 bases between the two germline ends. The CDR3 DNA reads TGTGCCAGCAGCGTAGTGGAATCGTGTGGGGCGGAATGTCCTGTGCACACCGGGGAGCTGTTTTTT. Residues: CASSVVESCGAECPVHTGELFF.

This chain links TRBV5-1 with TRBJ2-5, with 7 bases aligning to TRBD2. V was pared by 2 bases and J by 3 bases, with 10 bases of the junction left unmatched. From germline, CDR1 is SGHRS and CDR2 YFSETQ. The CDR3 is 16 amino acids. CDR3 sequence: CASSFQSGGEKETQYF. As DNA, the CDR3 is TGCGCCAGCAGCTTCCAATCGGGGGGAGAGAAAGAGACCCAGTACTTC. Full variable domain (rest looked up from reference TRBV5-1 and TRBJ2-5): KAGVTQTPRYLIKTRGQQVTLSCSPISGHRSVSWYQQTPGQGLQFLFEYFSETQRNKGNFPGRFSGRQFSNSRSEMNVSTLELGDSALYLCASSFQSGGEKETQYFGPGTRLLVL.

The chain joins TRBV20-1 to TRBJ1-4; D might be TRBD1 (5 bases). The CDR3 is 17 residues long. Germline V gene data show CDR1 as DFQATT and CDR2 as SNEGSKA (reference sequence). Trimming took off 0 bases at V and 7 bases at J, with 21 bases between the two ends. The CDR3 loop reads CSARDPAGSLIGEKLFF. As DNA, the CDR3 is TGCAGTGCTAGAGATCCGGCAGGGTCTCTTATCGGTGAAAAACTGTTTTTT.

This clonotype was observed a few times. CDR3 bases: TGTGCCAGCAGCCAAGACGACAGGCAAGAGACCCAGTACTTC. Translated, it gives CASSQDDRQETQYF. The J gene is TRBJ2-5, the V gene TRBV4-2; D might be TRBD1 (6 bases). Germline V gene sequence: CDR1 LGHNA, CDR2 YNFKEQ. CDR3 length: 14 residues. Trimming took 0 bases from V and 2 from J, leaving 7 bases between them.

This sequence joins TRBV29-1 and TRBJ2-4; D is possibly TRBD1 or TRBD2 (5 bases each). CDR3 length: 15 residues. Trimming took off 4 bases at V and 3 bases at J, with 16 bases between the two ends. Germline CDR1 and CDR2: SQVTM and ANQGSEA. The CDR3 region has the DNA TGCAGCGTTGCACCGGAGGCACAGGACAAAAACATTCAGTACTTC. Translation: CSVAPEAQDKNIQYF.

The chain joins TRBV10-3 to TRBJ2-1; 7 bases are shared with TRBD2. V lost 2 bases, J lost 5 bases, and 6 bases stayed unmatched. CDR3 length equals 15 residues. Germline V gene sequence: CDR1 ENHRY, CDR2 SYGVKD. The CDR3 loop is CAISERGRSNNEQFF. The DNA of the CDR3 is TGTGCCATCAGTGAGCGCGGGAGAAGCAACAATGAGCAGTTCTTC.

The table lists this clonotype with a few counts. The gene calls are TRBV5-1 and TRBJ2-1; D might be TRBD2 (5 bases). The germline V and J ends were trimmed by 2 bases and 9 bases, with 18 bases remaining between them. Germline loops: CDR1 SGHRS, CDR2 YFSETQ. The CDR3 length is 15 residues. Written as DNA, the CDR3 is TGCGCCAGCAGCTTCTCCGTGGGAGCGGCTGGTGAGCAGTTCTTC. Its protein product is CASSFSVGAAGEQFF. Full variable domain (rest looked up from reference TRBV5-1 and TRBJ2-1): KAGVTQTPRYLIKTRGQQVTLSCSPISGHRSVSWYQQTPGQGLQFLFEYFSETQRNKGNFPGRFSGRQFSNSRSEMNVSTLELGDSALYLCASSFSVGAAGEQFFGPGTRLTVL.

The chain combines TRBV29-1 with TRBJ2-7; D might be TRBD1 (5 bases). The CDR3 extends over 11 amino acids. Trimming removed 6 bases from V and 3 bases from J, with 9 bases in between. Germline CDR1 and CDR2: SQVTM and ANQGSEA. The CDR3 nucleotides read TGCAGCGTCCAAAGGGGCTACGAGCAGTACTTC. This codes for CSVQRGYEQYF.

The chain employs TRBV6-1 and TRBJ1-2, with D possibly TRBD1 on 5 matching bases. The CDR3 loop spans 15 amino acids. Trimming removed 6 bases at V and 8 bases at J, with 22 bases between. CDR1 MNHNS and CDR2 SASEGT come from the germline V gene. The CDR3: CASSPKVSGVGGYTF. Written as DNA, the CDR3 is TGTGCCAGCAGCCCTAAAGTATCGGGGGTAGGCGGCTACACCTTC.

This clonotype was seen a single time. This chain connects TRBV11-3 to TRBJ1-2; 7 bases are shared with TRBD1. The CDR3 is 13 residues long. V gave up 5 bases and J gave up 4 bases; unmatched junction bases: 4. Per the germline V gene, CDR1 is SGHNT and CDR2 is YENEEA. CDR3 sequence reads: CASSTQGGYGYTF. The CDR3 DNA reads TGTGCCAGCAGCACCCAGGGGGGCTATGGCTACACCTTC.

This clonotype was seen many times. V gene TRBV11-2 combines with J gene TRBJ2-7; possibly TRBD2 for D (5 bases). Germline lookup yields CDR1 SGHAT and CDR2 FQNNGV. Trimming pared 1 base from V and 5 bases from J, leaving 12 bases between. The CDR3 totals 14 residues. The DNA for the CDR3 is TGTGCCAGCAGCTTAGGCCTAGCTTTCCACGAGCAGTACTTC. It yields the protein CASSLGLAFHEQYF.

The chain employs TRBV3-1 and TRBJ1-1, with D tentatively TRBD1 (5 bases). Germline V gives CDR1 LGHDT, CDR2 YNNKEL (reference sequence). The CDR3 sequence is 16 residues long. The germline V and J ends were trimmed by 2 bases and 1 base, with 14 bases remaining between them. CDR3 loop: CASSQRRAGKNTEAFF. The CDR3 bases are TGTGCCAGCAGCCAACGGAGGGCAGGGAAGAACACTGAAGCTTTCTTT.

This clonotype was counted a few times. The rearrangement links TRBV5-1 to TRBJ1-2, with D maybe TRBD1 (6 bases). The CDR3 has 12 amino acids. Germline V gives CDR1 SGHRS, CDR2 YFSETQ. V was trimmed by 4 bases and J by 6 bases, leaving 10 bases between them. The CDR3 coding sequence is TGCGCCAGCAGCGGAAACAGGGATGGCTACACCTTC. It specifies CASSGNRDGYTF.

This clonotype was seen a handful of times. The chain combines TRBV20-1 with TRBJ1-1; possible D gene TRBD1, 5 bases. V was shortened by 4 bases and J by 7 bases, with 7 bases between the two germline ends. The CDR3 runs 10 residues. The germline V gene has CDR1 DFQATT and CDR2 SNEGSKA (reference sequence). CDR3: CSAIDSEAFF. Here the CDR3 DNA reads TGCAGTGCTATTGACAGTGAAGCTTTCTTT.

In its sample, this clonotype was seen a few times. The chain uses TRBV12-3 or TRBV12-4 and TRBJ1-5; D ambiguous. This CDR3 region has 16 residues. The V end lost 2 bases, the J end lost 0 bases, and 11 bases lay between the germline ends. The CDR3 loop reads CASSLSREGSNQPQHF. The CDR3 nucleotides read TGTGCCAGCAGTTTAAGCCGCGAGGGTAGCAATCAGCCCCAGCATTTT.

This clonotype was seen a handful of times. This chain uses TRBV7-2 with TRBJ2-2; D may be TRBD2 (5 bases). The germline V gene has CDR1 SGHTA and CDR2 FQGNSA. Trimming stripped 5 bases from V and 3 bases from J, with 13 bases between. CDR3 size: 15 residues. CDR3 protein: CASSRGQLHTGELFF. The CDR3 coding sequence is TGTGCCAGCAGCCGGGGTCAGCTGCACACCGGGGAGCTGTTTTTT.

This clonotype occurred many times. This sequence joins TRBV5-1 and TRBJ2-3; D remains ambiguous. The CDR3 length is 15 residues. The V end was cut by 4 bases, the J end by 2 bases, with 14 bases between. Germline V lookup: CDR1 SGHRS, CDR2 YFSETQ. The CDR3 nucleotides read TGCGCCAGCAGCAAGCTAACGGACCACACAGATACGCAGTATTTT. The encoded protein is CASSKLTDHTDTQYF.

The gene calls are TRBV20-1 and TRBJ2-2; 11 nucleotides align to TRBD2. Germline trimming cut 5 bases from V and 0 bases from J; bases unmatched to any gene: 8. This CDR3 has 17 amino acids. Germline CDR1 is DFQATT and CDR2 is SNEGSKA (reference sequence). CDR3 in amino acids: CSARKLAGAANTGELFF. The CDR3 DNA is TGCAGTGCTCGAAAACTAGCGGGGGCTGCGAACACCGGGGAGCTGTTTTTT.

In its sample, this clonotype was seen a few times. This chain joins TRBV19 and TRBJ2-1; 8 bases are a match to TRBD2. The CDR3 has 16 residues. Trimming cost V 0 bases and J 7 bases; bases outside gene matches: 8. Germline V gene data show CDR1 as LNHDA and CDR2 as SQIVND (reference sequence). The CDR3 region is CASSIDLAGGANEQFF. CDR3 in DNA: TGTGCCAGTAGTATAGATCTAGCGGGTGGGGCTAATGAGCAGTTCTTC.

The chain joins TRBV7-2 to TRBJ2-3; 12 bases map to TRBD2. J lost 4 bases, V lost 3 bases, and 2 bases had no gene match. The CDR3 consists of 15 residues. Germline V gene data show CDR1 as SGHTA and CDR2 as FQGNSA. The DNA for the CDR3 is TGTGCCAGCAGCTTGACTAGCGGGAGTTCAGATACGCAGTATTTT. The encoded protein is CASSLTSGSSDTQYF.

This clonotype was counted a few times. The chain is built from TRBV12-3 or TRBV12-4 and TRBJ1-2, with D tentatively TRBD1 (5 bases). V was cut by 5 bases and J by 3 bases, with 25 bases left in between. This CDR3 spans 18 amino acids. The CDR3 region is CASSPAGGGKPLDYGYTF. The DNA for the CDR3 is TGTGCCAGCAGTCCCGCCGGGGGGGGGAAGCCCTTGGACTATGGCTACACCTTC.

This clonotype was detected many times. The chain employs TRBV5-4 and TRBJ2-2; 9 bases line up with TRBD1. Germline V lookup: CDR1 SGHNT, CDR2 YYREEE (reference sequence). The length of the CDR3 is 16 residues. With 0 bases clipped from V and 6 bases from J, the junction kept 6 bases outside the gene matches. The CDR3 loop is CASSLGPGQGAGELFF. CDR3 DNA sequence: TGTGCCAGCAGCTTGGGTCCGGGACAGGGCGCCGGGGAGCTGTTTTTT. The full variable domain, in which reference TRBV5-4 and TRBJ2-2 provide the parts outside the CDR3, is ETGVTQSPTHLIKTRGQQVTLRCSSQSGHNTVSWYQQALGQGPQFIFQYYREEENGRGNFPPRFSGLQFPNYSSELNVNALELDDSALYLCASSLGPGQGAGELFFGEGSRLTVL.

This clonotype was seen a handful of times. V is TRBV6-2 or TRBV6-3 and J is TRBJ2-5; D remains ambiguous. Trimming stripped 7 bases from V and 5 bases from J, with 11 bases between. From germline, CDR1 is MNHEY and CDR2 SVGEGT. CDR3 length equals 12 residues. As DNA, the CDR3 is TGTGCCAGCACTATGAATAGGGAGACCCAGTACTTC. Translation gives CASTMNRETQYF.

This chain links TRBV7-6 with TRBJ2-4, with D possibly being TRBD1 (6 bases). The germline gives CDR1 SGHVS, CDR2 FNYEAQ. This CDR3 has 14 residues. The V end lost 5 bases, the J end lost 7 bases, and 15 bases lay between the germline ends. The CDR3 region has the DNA TGTGCCAGCAGCGCGACAGGCGGAGAGAACATTCAGTACTTC. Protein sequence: CASSATGGENIQYF.

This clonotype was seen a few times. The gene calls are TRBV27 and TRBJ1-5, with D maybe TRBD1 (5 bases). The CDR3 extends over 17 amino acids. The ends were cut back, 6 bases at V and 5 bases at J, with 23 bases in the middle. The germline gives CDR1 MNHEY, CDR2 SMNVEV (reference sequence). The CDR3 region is CASSPRSGAGRDQPQHF. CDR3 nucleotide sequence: TGTGCCAGCAGCCCCCGTTCCGGGGCCGGGAGGGATCAGCCCCAGCATTTT.

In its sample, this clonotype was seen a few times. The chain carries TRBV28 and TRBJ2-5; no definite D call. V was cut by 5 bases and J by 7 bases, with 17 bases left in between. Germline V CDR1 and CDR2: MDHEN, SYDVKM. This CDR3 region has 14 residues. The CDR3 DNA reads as TGTGCCAGCAGTCTCTCAGGACGGTCAGGGACCCAGTACTTC. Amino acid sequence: CASSLSGRSGTQYF.